The table lists the clone carrying this T cell receptor (beta chain) with a few counts. One end of the junction is discordant with germline, which a read error may explain. Per the study methods: Estimation of nucleated cell counts was performed using reference gene primer amplification. Assay: immunoSEQ multiplex PCR; the TCRdb copy retains only in-frame clones and omits some. V and J calls and clone size come straight from that table; D and trimming were deduced from the DNA. The table records fewer than 350,000 clones, about nine tenths of them present only once. The data were taken from a study of blood T cell repertoires in COVID-19. For the study at large: Specimens from acute and convalescent COVID-19 originated in the United States, Italy and Spain.

All recovered Cohort 3 donors got two negative PCRs, got clearance, or saw symptom resolution. What was sequenced was PBMCs or T cells enriched from blood (not recorded which). This receptor was identified in a woman between 40 and 55 years old who had recovered from COVID-19.

Here the CDR3 DNA reads TGTGCCAGCAGTTTATCGGCCACCGACGGGAAGCTGTTTTTT. Amino acids: CASSLSATDGKLFF. The chain recombines TRBV27 with TRBJ2-2, with D possibly matching TRBD2 (5 bases). Germline assignment: CDR1 MNHEY and CDR2 SMNVEV (reference sequence). The CDR3 covers 14 residues.